This T cell receptor beta chain was identified during a study of blood T cells in healthy people across ages. Study-level points and caveats: Donor CMV status, an unknown factor, possibly confounded changes in expanded clonotypes. PBMCs left unsorted prevented a conclusive naive versus antigen-experienced comparison.

PCR was performed a second time for 7 to 11 cycles using a sample-barcoded 5' primer and a J-beta primer mix. Each cDNA molecule was tagged by a template-switch adaptor with 12 random nucleotides. A single record per CDR3 protein comes from TCRdb applying MiXCR to the 5' RACE reads. Found here are roughly 1.5 million distinct CDR3 sequences, about 42% of them singletons; the top ten hold under 5%. The CDR3 length is 18 residues. J lost 3 bases, V lost 3 bases, and 13 bases had no gene match. Germline V gene data show CDR1 as MGHRA and CDR2 as YSYEKL. Of note for this clonotype: Its antigen is not known.

The receptor comes from a woman aged 18-29 years in good health. The sequenced sample consisted of blood. V gene TRBV4-1 combines with J gene TRBJ2-4; 8 bases agree with TRBD2. The CDR3 DNA reads TGCGCCAGCAGCCAGGGGACGGTAGCGGGGTCGTTCAAAAACATTCAGTACTTC. Protein product: CASSQGTVAGSFKNIQYF.